Sequencing of this T cell receptor (beta chain) was carried out in a study of blood T cell repertoires in COVID-19. As for the study in general: Whether acute or convalescent, the COVID-19 samples came from the United States, Italy and Spain.

CDR3 size: 15 residues. Germline assignment: CDR1 LNHDA and CDR2 SQIVND (reference sequence). Trimming left V 6 bases short and J 1 base short, with 12 bases between. Original handling: Quantification of nucleated cells was approximated via reference gene primer amplification. TCRdb keeps only in-frame clones here, not all; method: immunoSEQ multiplex PCR. V and J calls and clone size are those listed in that table; D and trimming were worked out from the DNA. The table records 200,000 to 300,000 clones, roughly 86% of them present only once. The receptor was isolated from a woman in her forties or fifties with acute or convalescent COVID-19. The rearrangement joins TRBV19 to TRBJ2-2, with D maybe TRBD1 (6 bases). The sample consisted of peripheral blood. CDR3 DNA sequence: TGTGCCAGTAGACGACAGGAGTGGAACACCGGGGAGCTGTTTTTT. This sequence encodes CASRRQEWNTGELFF.